Presented here are 8 T cell receptor beta chains from one specimen sequenced in a study of cytomegalovirus exposure and HLA in healthy donors. Clones were sequenced by immunoSEQ multiplex PCR, and TCRdb holds only the in-frame ones, with some missing. In the table there are 250,000 to 400,000 clones, roughly 90% of which are singletons. The sample consisted of PBMCs. Receptors were obtained from a man aged 25-45 years in good health and CMV-seronegative.

The chain is built from TRBV5-1 and TRBJ2-3, with 9 bases aligning to TRBD2. CDR1 is SGHRS, CDR2 YFSETQ, per germline. The CDR3 spans 16 residues. The V segment lost 0 bases and the J segment 7 bases; nucleotides outside the gene matches: 9. As DNA, the CDR3 is TGCGCCAGCAGCTTGGGTAGCGGGGGTCGGCAAAATACGCAGTATTTT. It encodes CASSLGSGGRQNTQYF.

This clone was counted a single time. The rearrangement joins TRBV5-1 to TRBJ2-5; 15 bases agree with TRBD2. The CDR3 runs to 17 residues. CDR1 is SGHRS and CDR2 is YFSETQ in the germline V gene. Losses at the gene ends were 3 bases for V and 1 base for J; bases not matched to a gene: 4. For the CDR3, the DNA is TGCGCCAGCAGCTGGAGGGGACTAGCGGGGGGCCAAGAGACCCAGTACTTC. Translated, it gives CASSWRGLAGGQETQYF.

The J gene is TRBJ2-2, the V gene TRBV5-5, with D possibly matching TRBD1 (5 bases). V was trimmed by 5 bases and J by 0 bases, leaving 14 bases between them. The germline V gene has CDR1 SGHKS and CDR2 YYEKEE (reference sequence). CDR3 length: 16 amino acids. This CDR3 reads CASSPSRTTNTGELFF. In nucleotides, the CDR3 is TGTGCCAGCAGTCCCTCCAGGACAACGAACACCGGGGAGCTGTTTTTT.

The rearrangement uses TRBV6-1 and TRBJ2-7; D is undetermined. Germline V CDR1 and CDR2: MNHNS, SASEGT. The CDR3 has 11 amino acids. The V end lost 6 bases, the J end lost 5 bases, and 8 bases lay between the germline ends. DNA of the CDR3: TGTGCCAGCAGACGAGAGGACGAGCAGTACTTC. Translated, it gives CASRREDEQYF.

The V gene is TRBV2, the J gene TRBJ2-1; no firm D call. With 2 bases removed from V and 6 bases from J, the gap between germline ends came to 8 bases. The CDR3 is 13 residues long. Looked up from germline, CDR1 is SNHLY and CDR2 is FYNNEI. The CDR3 DNA follows: TGTGCCAGCAGTGAACAGGTCGGCAATGAGCAGTTCTTC. Translating it yields CASSEQVGNEQFF. The full variable domain, in which reference TRBV2 and TRBJ2-1 provide the parts outside the CDR3, is EPEVTQTPSHQVTQMGQEVILRCVPISNHLYFYWYRQILGQKVEFLVSFYNNEISEKSEIFDDQFSVERPDGSNFTLKIRSTKLEDSAMYFCASSEQVGNEQFFGPGTRLTVL.

V usage is TRBV10-2 and J usage is TRBJ2-1, with TRBD2 matching 7 bases. CDR1 WSHSY and CDR2 SAAADI come from the germline V gene. Losses at the gene ends were 0 bases for V and 16 bases for J; bases not matched to a gene: 3. This CDR3 is built from 11 residues. The CDR3 nucleotides read TGCGCCAGCAGTGAGTCGCGGGGGTTTTTCTTC. Translating gives CASSESRGFFF.

The genes are TRBV18 and TRBJ1-1; D is ambiguous. The germline V gene has CDR1 KGHSH and CDR2 LQKENI. Trimming left V 2 bases short and J 1 base short, with 11 bases between. CDR3 size: 15 residues. In nucleotides, the CDR3 is TGTGCCAGCTCACCAACTGAATCTAGGAACACTGAAGCTTTCTTT. Its translation: CASSPTESRNTEAFF. The full variable domain, its missing parts supplied by reference TRBV18 and TRBJ1-1, is NAGVMQNPRHLVRRRGQEARLRCSPMKGHSHVYWYRQLPEEGLKFMVYLQKENIIDESGMPKERFSAEFPKEGPSILRIQQVVRGDSAAYFCASSPTESRNTEAFFGQGTRLTVV.

The chain carries TRBV23-1 and TRBJ2-2; D perhaps matches TRBD2 (5 bases). TRBV23-1 is flagged as an ORF with uncertain function. The CDR3 extends over 19 amino acids. The V gene lost 0 bases and the J gene lost 3 bases, with 20 bases spanning the gap. The CDR3 DNA sequence: TGCGCCAGCAGTCAATCGAACGAGACACGGAGGAGATACACCGGGGAGCTGTTTTTT. Translated, it gives CASSQSNETRRRYTGELFF.